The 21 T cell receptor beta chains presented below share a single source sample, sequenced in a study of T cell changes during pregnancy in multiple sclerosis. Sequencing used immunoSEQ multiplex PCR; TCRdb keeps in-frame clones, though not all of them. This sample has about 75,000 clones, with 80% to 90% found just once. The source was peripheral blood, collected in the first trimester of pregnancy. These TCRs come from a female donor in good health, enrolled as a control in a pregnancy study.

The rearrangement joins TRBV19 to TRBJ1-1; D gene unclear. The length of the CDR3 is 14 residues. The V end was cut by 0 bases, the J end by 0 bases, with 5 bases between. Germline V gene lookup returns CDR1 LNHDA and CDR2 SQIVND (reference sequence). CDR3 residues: CASSIDGMNTEAFF. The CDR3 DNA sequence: TGTGCCAGTAGTATAGACGGGATGAACACTGAAGCTTTCTTT.

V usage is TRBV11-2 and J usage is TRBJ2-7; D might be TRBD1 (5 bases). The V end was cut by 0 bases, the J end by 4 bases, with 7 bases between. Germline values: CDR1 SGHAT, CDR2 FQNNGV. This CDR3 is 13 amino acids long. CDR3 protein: CASSLDYRYEQYF. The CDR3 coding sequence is TGTGCCAGCAGCTTAGATTACAGGTACGAGCAGTACTTC.

The CDR3 DNA reads TGTGCCAGCAGCTTGTACAGGGAGAACACTGAAGCTTTCTTT. As protein: CASSLYRENTEAFF. The chain employs TRBV5-8 and TRBJ1-1, with a weak D call TRBD1 (6 bases). The ends were cut back, 1 base at V and 1 base at J, with 8 bases in the middle. The CDR3 runs to 14 residues. Germline V gives CDR1 SGHTS, CDR2 YDEGEE.

The CDR3 DNA follows: TGTGCCAGCAGCGTAGGGCTGGTAGCGGGAGTAGAGACCCAGTACTTC. It codes for CASSVGLVAGVETQYF. The J gene is TRBJ2-5, the V gene TRBV9; 9 bases are shared with TRBD2. With V trimmed by 0 bases and J by 4 bases, 7 bases remained unmatched. The CDR3 extends over 16 amino acids. Germline CDR1 SGDLS, CDR2 YYNGEE.

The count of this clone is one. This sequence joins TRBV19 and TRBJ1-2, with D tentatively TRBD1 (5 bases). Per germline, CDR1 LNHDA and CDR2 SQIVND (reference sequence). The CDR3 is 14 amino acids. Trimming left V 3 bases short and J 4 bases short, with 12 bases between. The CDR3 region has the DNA TGTGCCAGTAGTATTCTTGCGGGGGGCTATGGCTACACCTTC. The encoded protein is CASSILAGGYGYTF. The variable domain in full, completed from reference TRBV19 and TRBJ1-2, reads DGGITQSPKYLFRKEGQNVTLSCEQNLNHDAMYWYRQDPGQGLRLIYYSQIVNDFQKGDIAEGYSVSREKKESFPLTVTSAQKNPTAFYLCASSILAGGYGYTFGSGTRLTVV.

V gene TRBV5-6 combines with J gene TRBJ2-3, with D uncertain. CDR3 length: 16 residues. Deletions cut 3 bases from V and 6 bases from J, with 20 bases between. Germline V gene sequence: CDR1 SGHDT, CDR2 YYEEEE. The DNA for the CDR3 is TGTGCCAGCAGCTCGGAGACGGGTATCGCACATGATACGCAGTATTTT. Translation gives CASSSETGIAHDTQYF.

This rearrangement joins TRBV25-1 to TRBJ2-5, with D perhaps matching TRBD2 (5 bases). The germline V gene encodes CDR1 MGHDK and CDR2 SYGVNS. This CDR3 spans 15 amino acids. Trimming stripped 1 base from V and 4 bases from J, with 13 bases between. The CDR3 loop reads CASSEFGLAGETQYF. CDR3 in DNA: TGTGCCAGCAGTGAATTTGGTCTAGCTGGAGAGACCCAGTACTTC.

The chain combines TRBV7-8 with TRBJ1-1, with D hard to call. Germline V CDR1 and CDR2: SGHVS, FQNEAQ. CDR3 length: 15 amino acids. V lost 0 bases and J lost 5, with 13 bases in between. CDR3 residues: CASSLARGRKTEAFF. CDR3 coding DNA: TGTGCCAGCAGCTTAGCGCGCGGGAGGAAGACTGAAGCTTTCTTT.

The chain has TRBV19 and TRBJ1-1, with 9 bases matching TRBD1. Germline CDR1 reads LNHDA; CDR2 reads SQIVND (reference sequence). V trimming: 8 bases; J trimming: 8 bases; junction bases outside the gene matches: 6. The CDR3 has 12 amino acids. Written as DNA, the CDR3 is TGTGCCAGTCGTAGAGGGACAGGGGAAGCTTTCTTT. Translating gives CASRRGTGEAFF.

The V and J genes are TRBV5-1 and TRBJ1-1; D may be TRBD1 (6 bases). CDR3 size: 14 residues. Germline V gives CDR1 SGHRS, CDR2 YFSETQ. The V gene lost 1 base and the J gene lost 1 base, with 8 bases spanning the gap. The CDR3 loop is CASSLQGWNTEAFF. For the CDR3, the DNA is TGCGCCAGCAGCTTGCAGGGGTGGAACACTGAAGCTTTCTTT.

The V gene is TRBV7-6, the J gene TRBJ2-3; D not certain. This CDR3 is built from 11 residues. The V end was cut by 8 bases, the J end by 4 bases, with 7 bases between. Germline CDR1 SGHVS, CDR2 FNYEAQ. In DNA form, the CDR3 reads TGTGCCAGCTCAGAGGCAGATACGCAGTATTTT. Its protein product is CASSEADTQYF.

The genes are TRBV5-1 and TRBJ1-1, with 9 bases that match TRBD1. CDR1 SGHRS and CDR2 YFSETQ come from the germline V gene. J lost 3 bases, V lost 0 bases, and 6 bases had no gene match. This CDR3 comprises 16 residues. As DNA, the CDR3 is TGCGCCAGCAGCTTGGGAGGGACAGGGTCGGACACTGAAGCTTTCTTT. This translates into CASSLGGTGSDTEAFF.

CDR3 protein: CASRLGAGHYGYTF. Written as DNA, the CDR3 is TGTGCCAGCAGGTTGGGGGCAGGGCACTATGGCTACACCTTC. The rearrangement links TRBV6-5 to TRBJ1-2, with D perhaps TRBD1 (6 bases). CDR1 and CDR2 from the germline V gene are MNHEY and SVGAGI. This CDR3 has 14 amino acids. Between the trimmed V and J ends, which lost 6 bases and 3 bases, there was a span of 14 bases.

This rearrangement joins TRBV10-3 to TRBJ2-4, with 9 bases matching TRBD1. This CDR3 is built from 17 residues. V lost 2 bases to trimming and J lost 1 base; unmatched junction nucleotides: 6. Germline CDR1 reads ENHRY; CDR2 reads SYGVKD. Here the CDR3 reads CAISEGTGMSAKNIQYF. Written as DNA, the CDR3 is TGTGCCATCAGTGAGGGGACAGGGATGTCCGCCAAAAACATTCAGTACTTC.

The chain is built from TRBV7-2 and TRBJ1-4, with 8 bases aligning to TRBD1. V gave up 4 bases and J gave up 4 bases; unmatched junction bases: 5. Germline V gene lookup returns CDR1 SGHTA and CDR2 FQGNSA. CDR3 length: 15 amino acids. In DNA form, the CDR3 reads TGTGCCAGCAGCTCCAGGACAGGGCGTAATGAAAAACTGTTTTTT. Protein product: CASSSRTGRNEKLFF.

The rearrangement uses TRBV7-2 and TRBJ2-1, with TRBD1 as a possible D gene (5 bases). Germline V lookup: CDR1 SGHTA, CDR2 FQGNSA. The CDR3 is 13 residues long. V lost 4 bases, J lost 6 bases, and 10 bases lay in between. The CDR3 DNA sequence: TGTGCCAGCAGCTCACAGGTTCGCAATGAGCAGTTCTTC. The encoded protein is CASSSQVRNEQFF.

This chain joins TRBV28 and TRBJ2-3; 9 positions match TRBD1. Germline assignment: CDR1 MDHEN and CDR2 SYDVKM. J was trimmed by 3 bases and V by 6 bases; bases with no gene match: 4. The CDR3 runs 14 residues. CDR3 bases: TGTGCCAGCAGCCCGGACAGGGGAACAGATACGCAGTATTTT. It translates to CASSPDRGTDTQYF.

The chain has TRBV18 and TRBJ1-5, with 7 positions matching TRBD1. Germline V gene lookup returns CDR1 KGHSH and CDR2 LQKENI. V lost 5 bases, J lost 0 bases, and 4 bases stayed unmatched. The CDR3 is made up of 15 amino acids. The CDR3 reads CASSSDRVSNQPQHF. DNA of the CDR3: TGTGCCAGCTCATCCGACAGGGTTAGCAATCAGCCCCAGCATTTT.

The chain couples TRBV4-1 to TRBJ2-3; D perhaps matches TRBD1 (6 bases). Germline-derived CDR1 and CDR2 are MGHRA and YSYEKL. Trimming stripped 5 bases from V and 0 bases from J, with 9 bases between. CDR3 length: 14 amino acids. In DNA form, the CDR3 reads TGCGCCAGCAGCTCAACAGGGAGCACAGATACGCAGTATTTT. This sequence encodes CASSSTGSTDTQYF.

The CDR3 sequence is CASSKRGIAEAFF. For the CDR3, the DNA is TGTGCCAGTAGCAAGAGGGGGATCGCTGAAGCTTTCTTT. J is TRBJ1-1 and V is TRBV19; a weak D match, TRBD1 (6 bases). Germline assignment: CDR1 LNHDA and CDR2 SQIVND (reference sequence). There are 13 residues in the CDR3. Trimming cost V 6 bases and J 6 bases, with 14 bases left between them.

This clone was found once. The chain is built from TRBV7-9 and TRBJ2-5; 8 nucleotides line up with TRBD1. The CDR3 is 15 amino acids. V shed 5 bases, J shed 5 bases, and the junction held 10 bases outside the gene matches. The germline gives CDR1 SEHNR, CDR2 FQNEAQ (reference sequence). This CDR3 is CASSRRSRGLETQYF. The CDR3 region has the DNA TGTGCCAGCAGCCGCCGGAGCAGGGGGCTGGAGACCCAGTACTTC. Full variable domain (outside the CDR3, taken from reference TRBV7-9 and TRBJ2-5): DTGVSQNPRHKITKRGQNVTFRCDPISEHNRLYWYRQTLGQGPEFLTYFQNEAQLEKSRLLSDRFSAERPKGSFSTLEIQRTEQGDSAMYLCASSRRSRGLETQYFGPGTRLLVL.